This TCR beta chain was observed in a study of control samples from healthy donors and cancer patients. CDR1 SGHRS and CDR2 YFSETQ come from the germline V gene. Trimming left V 2 bases short and J 4 bases short, with 10 bases between. CDR3 size: 15 residues. Assay: immunoSEQ multiplex PCR; the TCRdb copy retains only in-frame clones and omits some. The sample records about 71,000 clones, roughly 90% being singletons. The table lists this clone with a count of one. The chain recombines TRBV5-1 with TRBJ2-6; D gene ambiguous. Sequencing was done on a sample of PBMCs. This sequence originates from a man in his fifties or sixties with lung cancer. CDR3 sequence: CASSFELSGANVLTF. CDR3 DNA sequence: TGCGCCAGCAGCTTCGAACTGTCCGGGGCCAACGTCCTGACTTTC. Combining the CDR3 with reference TRBV5-1 and TRBJ2-6 gives the whole variable domain KAGVTQTPRYLIKTRGQQVTLSCSPISGHRSVSWYQQTPGQGLQFLFEYFSETQRNKGNFPGRFSGRQFSNSRSEMNVSTLELGDSALYLCASSFELSGANVLTFGAGSRLTVL.